The next 13 T cell receptor beta chains were all read from a single sample in a study of cytomegalovirus exposure and HLA in healthy donors. The PCR had 60 Vbeta and 13 Jbeta primers. Here immunoSEQ multiplex PCR was the method, and the copy in TCRdb shows in-frame clones only, minus some. This sample carries under 120,000 clones, 50% to 65% of them seen once, and the ten largest clones take 3.8%. The specimen sequenced was PBMCs. The receptors were gathered from a man aged 25 to 40 in good health and CMV-seropositive.

CDR3 in amino acids: CASSQEEGLSGYTF. Written as DNA, the CDR3 is TGCGCCAGCAGCCAAGAGGAGGGGCTGAGTGGCTACACCTTC. The genes are TRBV4-1 and TRBJ1-2, with a weak D call TRBD1 (5 bases). Germline V gene sequence: CDR1 MGHRA, CDR2 YSYEKL. V lost 0 bases and J 7 bases, leaving 12 bases between the germline ends. The CDR3 sequence is 14 residues long.

The J gene is TRBJ2-5, the V gene TRBV4-2, with 7 bases matching TRBD2. The length of the CDR3 is 15 residues. With V trimmed by 3 bases and J by 1 base, 5 bases remained unmatched. Germline assignment: CDR1 LGHNA and CDR2 YNFKEQ. The CDR3 loop is CASSQGGGVQETQYF. CDR3 sequence (DNA): TGTGCCAGCAGCCAGGGCGGGGGAGTCCAAGAGACCCAGTACTTC.

The rearrangement links TRBV11-1 to TRBJ2-5, with unresolved D. Per germline, CDR1 SGHAT and CDR2 FQDESV (reference sequence). The CDR3 totals 15 residues. The V and J ends lost 1 base and 4 bases respectively, with 13 bases between them. CDR3 DNA sequence: TGTGCCAGCAGCTTAGGGGCTACAAACTTAGAGACCCAGTACTTC. Translation gives CASSLGATNLETQYF.

This clone was observed a handful of times. The rearrangement links TRBV4-1 to TRBJ1-2; 9 bases align to TRBD1. Germline trimming cut 0 bases from V and 8 bases from J; bases unmatched to any gene: 10. This CDR3 is built from 16 residues. The V gene's germline CDR1 is MGHRA and CDR2 YSYEKL. The CDR3 loop reads CASSQDPTGGLVGYTF. CDR3 DNA sequence: TGCGCCAGCAGCCAAGATCCCACAGGGGGCCTCGTGGGCTACACCTTC.

The gene calls are TRBV15 and TRBJ2-7; no clear D. This CDR3 spans 11 amino acids. The germline CDR1 and CDR2 sequences are LNHNV and YYDKDF (reference sequence). V lost 10 bases and J lost 2, with 9 bases in between. The CDR3 sequence: CASSDTYEQYF. Here the CDR3 DNA reads TGTGCCAGCAGTGACACCTACGAGCAGTACTTC.

The rearrangement links TRBV29-1 to TRBJ2-1; perhaps TRBD2 as D (5 bases). Trimming removed 6 bases from V and 1 base from J, with 13 bases in between. Germline CDR1 reads SQVTM; CDR2 reads ANQGSEA. The CDR3 runs 14 residues. CDR3 bases: TGCAGCGTCGCCCGGGGAACGTCCTACAATGAGCAGTTCTTC. Its translation is CSVARGTSYNEQFF.

V usage is TRBV5-4 and J usage is TRBJ2-3; no reliable D call. CDR3 length: 14 amino acids. Germline V lookup: CDR1 SGHNT, CDR2 YYREEE (reference sequence). The ends were cut back, 2 bases at V and 2 bases at J, with 9 bases in the middle. In nucleotides, the CDR3 is TGTGCCAGCAGCTTAGAGTCCCCCACAGATACGCAGTATTTT. Its protein product is CASSLESPTDTQYF.

The chain couples TRBV7-9 to TRBJ1-5, with 7 bases fitting TRBD1. CDR3 size: 15 residues. Germline CDR1 SEHNR, CDR2 FQNEAQ (reference sequence). V gave up 1 base and J gave up 0 bases; unmatched junction bases: 0. The CDR3 loop is CASSLEGASNQPQHF. DNA of the CDR3: TGTGCCAGCAGCTTAGAGGGGGCTAGCAATCAGCCCCAGCATTTT.

This clone was detected only a few times. The genes are TRBV5-1 and TRBJ2-2, with TRBD2 matching 7 bases. CDR1 and CDR2 (germline): SGHRS, YFSETQ. The CDR3 extends over 16 amino acids. The V segment lost 4 bases and the J segment 4 bases; nucleotides outside the gene matches: 10. CDR3 in DNA: TGCGCCAGCAGCGGAGGGGCGGGGGTCGTCACCGGGGAGCTGTTTTTT. Its protein is CASSGGAGVVTGELFF.

The V and J genes are TRBV15 and TRBJ1-3; D uncertain. V lost 0 bases and J lost 4, with 10 bases in between. The germline V gene encodes CDR1 LNHNV and CDR2 YYDKDF (reference sequence). The length of the CDR3 is 15 residues. CDR3 coding DNA: TGTGCCACCAGCAGAGATCGAGCGGCGGGAAACACCATATATTTT. Its translation is CATSRDRAAGNTIYF.

The V gene is TRBV6-1, the J gene TRBJ1-4, with D tentatively TRBD1 (5 bases). The length of the CDR3 is 14 residues. Per the germline V gene, CDR1 is MNHNS and CDR2 is SASEGT. The ends were cut back, 5 bases at V and 5 bases at J, with 12 bases in the middle. The CDR3 sequence is CASSSRQQNEKLFF. The CDR3 nucleotides are TGTGCCAGCAGTTCCCGACAGCAGAATGAAAAACTGTTTTTT.

This chain joins TRBV18 and TRBJ1-1; D not certain. Germline CDR1 is KGHSH and CDR2 is LQKENI. The CDR3 contains 14 residues. With 6 bases removed from V and 1 base from J, the gap between germline ends came to 12 bases. CDR3 in DNA: TGTGCCAGCTCCCCCTCCAGCGGGAACACTGAAGCTTTCTTT. This sequence encodes CASSPSSGNTEAFF.

This sequence joins TRBV6-6 and TRBJ2-5; the match to TRBD1 covers 9 bases. The J call may not be correct, given that the DNA end is closer to TRBJ2-7. This CDR3 has 15 residues. The V gene's germline CDR1 is MNHNY and CDR2 SVGAGI (reference sequence). The CDR3 region is CASTNRGGQGYEQYF. For the CDR3, the DNA is TGTGCCAGCACCAATCGCGGGGGACAGGGTTACGAGCAGTACTTC.